This note documents a single TCR beta chain sequence. The conserved final phenylalanine or tryptophan is absent from the CDR3, which likely points to a read error. Co-extraction of both nucleic acids (RNA and DNA) used about 19-33 mg of unsorted bulk tissue. Researchers generated TCR beta cDNA from approximately 450 ng of total RNA, relying on a constant-region primer. Each TCR beta library was derived from three nested multiplex PCR rounds that employed slightly modified ARM-PCR. Use of TRBV1-TRBV30 forward primers with a C-beta reverse primer characterized the first two PCR rounds, which lasted around 11 cycles each. TCRdb reprocessed the multiplex PCR reads via MiXCR and lists one record per CDR3 protein. The data contain roughly 190,000 distinct CDR3 sequences, 70% to 90% of them singletons. The source of the sample is a study of tumor-infiltrating lymphocytes in primary liver carcinoma. V shed 11 bases and J 4 bases; nucleotides not matched to a gene: 19. Germline loops: CDR1 MNHNY, CDR2 SVGAGI (reference sequence). This CDR3 spans 17 amino acids.

The clonotype was recovered from a man in his forties with primary liver carcinoma and hepatitis B virus infection. The sequencing input was tumor tissue from primary liver carcinoma. This chain links TRBV6-6 with TRBJ2-2, with 7 bases that match TRBD2. DNA of the CDR3: TGTGCCGCGGGAGAAACTTACGCGACGTGGGGCACCGGGGAGCTGTTTTAT. This gives the protein CAAGETYATWGTGELFY.